This T cell receptor beta chain was recovered during a study of post-analysis software for immune sequencing data. In the study overall: Included courses were relapsing-remitting and secondary progressive multiple sclerosis; progressive-relapsing multiple sclerosis was also included. Notes on the study in general: Four or five TRBV segments occurring more often in patients than controls included TRBV5-6, TRBV5-1 and TRBV20-1.

Researchers reported that TCR beta cDNA libraries carried unique molecular identifiers. Yield was 450,000 to 650,000 cDNA molecules from around 1 to 9.1 million T cells. A single record per CDR3 protein comes from TCRdb applying MiXCR to the PCR reads. The sample has roughly 800,000 distinct CDR3 sequences, about 53% seen once; the top ten hold approximately 4.4%. For this clonotype: Its target is not known.

The germline V gene has CDR1 SNHLY and CDR2 FYNNEI. CDR3 length: 13 amino acids. Trimming stripped 4 bases from V and 1 base from J, with 7 bases between. The TCR originated in a girl aged 5 to 17 with multiple sclerosis. The genes are TRBV2 and TRBJ1-2; D gene ambiguous. Material for sequencing was blood. CDR3 loop: CASSVTSNYGYTF. Written as DNA, the CDR3 is TGTGCCAGCAGTGTGACAAGTAACTATGGCTACACCTTC. The whole variable domain, remainder taken from reference TRBV2 and TRBJ1-2, is EPEVTQTPSHQVTQMGQEVILRCVPISNHLYFYWYRQILGQKVEFLVSFYNNEISEKSEIFDDQFSVERPDGSNFTLKIRSTKLEDSAMYFCASSVTSNYGYTFGSGTRLTVV.